This T cell receptor (beta chain) was documented in a study of STAT5B mutations in CD4+ large granular lymphocyte leukemia. Study outcomes and limitations: About 24% of private leukemic clonotypes occurred rarely in other patients' non-leukemic repertoires.

Sequencing was performed with immunoSEQ multiplex PCR; in TCRdb, only in-frame clones are kept and a portion is missing. The table records more than 45,000 clones, under 80% of them present only once. The CDR3 contains 14 residues. Germline V gene data show CDR1 as SGHTA and CDR2 as FQGNSA. Trimming shortened V by 5 bases and J by 5 bases, and 15 bases separated the two germline ends. About this clone: Its antigen remains unidentified.

The sequence was obtained from a human donor in good health. The chain joins TRBV7-2 to TRBJ1-1; D is possibly TRBD1 (6 bases). The sequencing sample was made of CD4+ T cells from blood buffy coats. The DNA of the CDR3 is TGTGCCAGCAGCCCCCAGGGGAGGCGGACTGAAGCTTTCTTT. It codes for CASSPQGRRTEAFF.